The rows below give T cell receptor beta chains drawn from one sample of a study of chemoradiotherapy in HPV16-positive cancers. Sequencing used immunoSEQ multiplex PCR; TCRdb keeps in-frame clones, though not all of them. Among 15,000 to 20,000 clones listed, roughly 90% were seen once. The sequenced sample was blood, obtained from a patient who underwent chemoradiotherapy. The receptors come from a human donor with HPV-associated anogenital cancer. The CDR3 runs from the conserved cysteine through the conserved F or W. Fields, in order: clone size, D gene, V gene, J gene, CDR3 protein, CDR3 DNA. D genes are given only for firm matches. Where a row states a size, it is once, few, many or the class of an expanded clone; other rows omit it.

-,-,TRBV7-9,TRBJ2-3,CASSSMRDPWNTQYF,TGTGCCAGCAGCTCCATGCGGGACCCCTGGAATACGCAGTATTTT
-,-,TRBV6-5,TRBJ2-5,CASSYSQGLQETQYF,TGTGCCAGCAGTTACTCCCAGGGACTTCAAGAGACCCAGTACTTC
-,-,TRBV11-2,TRBJ1-3,CASSLGAKDTIYF,TGTGCCAGCAGCTTGGGGGCCAAGGACACCATATATTTT
-,TRBD1,TRBV30,TRBJ1-1,CAWSPSSYILTGTFEAFF,TGTGCCTGGAGCCCCTCATCGTATATTCTGACAGGGACCTTTGAAGCTTTCTTT
-,-,TRBV6-6,TRBJ1-1,CASRLSPQGEAFF,TGTGCCAGCAGGCTTTCTCCTCAGGGTGAAGCTTTCTTT
-,TRBD2,TRBV28,TRBJ2-2,CASSWGTSVTGELFF,TGTGCCAGCAGTTGGGGGACTAGCGTCACCGGGGAGCTGTTTTTT
-,-,TRBV28,TRBJ2-5,CASSRWTQQETQYF,TGTGCCAGCAGCCGATGGACGCAGCAAGAGACCCAGTACTTC
-,-,TRBV10-3,TRBJ1-1,CAISTGRDTEAFF,TGTGCCATCAGCACAGGACGCGACACTGAAGCTTTCTTT
few,TRBD1,TRBV20-1,TRBJ1-2,CSAGTGNGYTF,TGCAGTGCTGGGACAGGCAATGGCTACACCTTC
-,TRBD1,TRBV28,TRBJ1-4,CASTQGAHIISEKLFF,TGTGCCAGCACACAGGGGGCGCATATTATTTCTGAAAAACTGTTTTTT